This T cell receptor beta chain was found in a study of cytomegalovirus exposure and HLA in healthy donors. It was with 60 Vbeta and 13 Jbeta primers that the PCR ran. The data were produced by immunoSEQ multiplex PCR, yet TCRdb's version contains in-frame clones alone and is incomplete. The sample includes around 130,000 clones, 75% to 85% of them seen just once. The CDR3 loop spans 16 amino acids. V was pared by 1 base and J by 0 bases, with 12 bases between. The germline V gene encodes CDR1 MDHEN and CDR2 SYDVKM. This receptor was taken from a middle-aged man in good health and CMV-seronegative. The V call is TRBV28, the J call TRBJ1-2; D possibly corresponds to TRBD1 (5 bases). Sequencing was carried out using PBMCs. Here the CDR3 reads CASSLSWGAANYGYTF. DNA for the CDR3: TGTGCCAGCAGTTTATCATGGGGCGCAGCTAACTATGGCTACACCTTC.